Each of the 31 T cell receptor beta chains below was sequenced from the same sample in a study of T cell responses to AZD1222 COVID-19 vaccine. Some clones are missing from TCRdb's copy, which holds only in-frame ones; the method was immunoSEQ multiplex PCR. The table shows approximately 160,000 clones, with less than 95% occurring only once. Sequenced here: peripheral blood, sampled on day 0 of AZD1222 vaccination. Every receptor here comes from an adult in good health.

The chain joins TRBV5-8 to TRBJ1-2, with D unclear. The V gene lost 0 bases and the J gene lost 0 bases, with 9 bases spanning the gap. The germline V gene encodes CDR1 SGHTS and CDR2 YDEGEE. The CDR3 runs to 15 residues. The CDR3 sequence is CASSLVTETNYGYTF. In DNA, the CDR3 is TGTGCCAGCAGCTTGGTAACAGAAACTAACTATGGCTACACCTTC.

This clone has a handful of counts. The chain combines TRBV14 with TRBJ1-4; D not certain. Germline V gene data show CDR1 as SGHDN and CDR2 as FVKESK. The V gene lost 0 bases and the J gene lost 3 bases, with 11 bases spanning the gap. The CDR3 has 16 amino acids. The CDR3 loop reads CASSQDVSRPNEKLFF. The DNA of the CDR3 is TGTGCCAGCAGCCAAGATGTGTCGCGGCCTAATGAAAAACTGTTTTTT. Full variable domain (missing parts from reference TRBV14 and TRBJ1-4): EAGVTQFPSHSVIEKGQTVTLRCDPISGHDNLYWYRRVMGKEIKFLLHFVKESKQDESGMPNNRFLAERTGGTYSTLKVQPAELEDSGVYFCASSQDVSRPNEKLFFGSGTQLSVL.

The V and J genes are TRBV4-3 and TRBJ2-6; 8 bases map to TRBD1. The V segment lost 0 bases and the J segment 2 bases; nucleotides outside the gene matches: 9. Germline loops: CDR1 LGHNA, CDR2 YSLEER. The CDR3 consists of 19 residues. The CDR3 protein is CASSQDLGQGATGANVLTF. The CDR3 DNA follows: TGCGCCAGCAGCCAAGATCTAGGGCAGGGGGCTACTGGGGCCAACGTCCTGACTTTC.

The chain recombines TRBV4-2 with TRBJ2-5, with 11 nucleotides matching TRBD2. CDR3 size: 18 residues. Per germline, CDR1 LGHNA and CDR2 YNFKEQ. Trimming removed 1 base from V and 2 bases from J; junction bases left unmatched: 9. The CDR3 loop is CASSQVDRLAGGQETQYF. CDR3 DNA: TGTGCCAGCAGCCAAGTGGACCGCCTAGCGGGGGGACAAGAGACCCAGTACTTC.

This clone has more than one count but fewer than ten. CDR3 nucleotide sequence: TGTGCCAGCAGAGGGACAGGGGGCATCTACACCTTC. This gives the protein CASRGTGGIYTF. The chain combines TRBV2 with TRBJ1-2; 12 positions match TRBD1. The CDR3 totals 12 residues. Germline lookup yields CDR1 SNHLY and CDR2 FYNNEI. The V and J ends lost 6 bases and 10 bases, in that order; junction bases with no gene match: 3.

The J gene is TRBJ1-3, the V gene TRBV19, with 9 bases fitting TRBD1. Trimming removed 4 bases from V and 2 bases from J; junction bases left unmatched: 3. Germline V gene sequence: CDR1 LNHDA, CDR2 SQIVND (reference sequence). The CDR3 has 15 amino acids. CDR3 region: CASSTGQGPGNTIYF. For the CDR3, the DNA is TGTGCCAGTAGTACGGGACAGGGCCCTGGAAACACCATATATTTT.

This clone has only one observation. V and J are TRBV9 and TRBJ2-1; no definite D call. CDR1 and CDR2 (germline): SGDLS, YYNGEE. This CDR3 is built from 12 residues. V was cut by 4 bases and J by 9 bases, with 11 bases left in between. The CDR3 sequence is CASSSDRVEQFF. The CDR3 nucleotides are TGTGCCAGCAGCTCTGACCGGGTTGAGCAGTTCTTC.

In its sample, this clone was seen a few times. The V gene is TRBV28, the J gene TRBJ2-2; no firm D call. V was trimmed by 3 bases and J by 4 bases, leaving 12 bases between them. This CDR3 is 15 amino acids long. Per the germline V gene, CDR1 is MDHEN and CDR2 is SYDVKM. CDR3 in DNA: TGTGCCAGCAGTTTCCCCACGGCAGGCACCGGGGAGCTGTTTTTT. Amino acids: CASSFPTAGTGELFF. Full variable domain (outside the CDR3, taken from reference TRBV28 and TRBJ2-2): DVKVTQSSRYLVKRTGEKVFLECVQDMDHENMFWYRQDPGLGLRLIYFSYDVKMKEKGDIPEGYSVSREKKERFSLILESASTNQTSMYLCASSFPTAGTGELFFGEGSRLTVL.

CDR3 DNA: TGTGCCAGTAATGTGGGAGGGGGCCTAACCACAGATACGCAGTATTTT. Its protein product is CASNVGGGLTTDTQYF. V usage is TRBV19 and J usage is TRBJ2-3; perhaps D is TRBD1 or TRBD2 (7 bases each). Germline CDR1 reads LNHDA; CDR2 reads SQIVND (reference sequence). The CDR3 length is 16 residues. Trimming stripped 7 bases from V and 2 bases from J, with 19 bases between.

The V and J genes are TRBV28 and TRBJ2-5; a possible D gene is TRBD1 (6 bases). V was cut by 6 bases and J by 5 bases, with 16 bases left in between. Germline V gives CDR1 MDHEN, CDR2 SYDVKM. The length of the CDR3 is 14 residues. As DNA, the CDR3 is TGTGCCAGCAGGATTACAGGGTTAGGGGAGACCCAGTACTTC. Protein sequence: CASRITGLGETQYF.

The chain combines TRBV5-1 with TRBJ1-3, with D unresolved. Between the trimmed V and J ends, which lost 0 bases and 11 bases, there was a span of 15 bases. The CDR3 spans 14 residues. Germline CDR1 and CDR2: SGHRS and YFSETQ. The CDR3, as DNA: TGCGCCAGCAGCTTGGGTCAATCCGACCGGGCCATATATTTT. This translates into CASSLGQSDRAIYF. The whole variable domain, remainder taken from reference TRBV5-1 and TRBJ1-3, is KAGVTQTPRYLIKTRGQQVTLSCSPISGHRSVSWYQQTPGQGLQFLFEYFSETQRNKGNFPGRFSGRQFSNSRSEMNVSTLELGDSALYLCASSLGQSDRAIYFGEGSWLTVV.

This chain uses TRBV9 with TRBJ2-5, with D maybe TRBD1 (6 bases). The ends were cut back, 4 bases at V and 1 base at J, with 11 bases in the middle. The CDR3 totals 14 residues. CDR1 is SGDLS and CDR2 is YYNGEE in the germline V gene. This CDR3 is CASSQGSGQETQYF. CDR3 bases: TGTGCCAGCAGCCAGGGGAGCGGCCAAGAGACCCAGTACTTC.

This clone has just one count. The chain joins TRBV10-2 to TRBJ2-7; D perhaps matches TRBD1 (6 bases). The V end was cut by 0 bases, the J end by 4 bases, with 10 bases between. The CDR3 spans 14 residues. Germline V gene sequence: CDR1 WSHSY, CDR2 SAAADI. The DNA of the CDR3 is TGCGCCAGCAGTGAGTCCTGGGGGCCTTACGAGCAGTACTTC. Protein: CASSESWGPYEQYF.

This rearrangement joins TRBV2 to TRBJ1-1; 7 bases line up with TRBD1. The germline gives CDR1 SNHLY, CDR2 FYNNEI. V gave up 6 bases and J gave up 5 bases; unmatched junction bases: 9. The CDR3 has 14 residues. The CDR3 loop is CASRERGGPTEAFF. The CDR3 bases are TGTGCCAGCAGGGAGAGAGGGGGCCCGACTGAAGCTTTCTTT.

V and J are TRBV5-8 and TRBJ2-7; D perhaps matches TRBD1 (6 bases). Trimming shortened V by 0 bases and J by 5 bases, and 12 bases separated the two germline ends. Germline V gene sequence: CDR1 SGHTS, CDR2 YDEGEE. The CDR3 spans 14 residues. CDR3 amino acids: CASSLDRALDEQYF. In DNA, the CDR3 is TGTGCCAGCAGCTTGGACAGGGCACTTGACGAGCAGTACTTC.

The chain recombines TRBV6-5 with TRBJ2-7; D perhaps matches TRBD2 (6 bases). Germline values: CDR1 MNHEY, CDR2 SVGAGI. Trimming pared 5 bases from V and 2 bases from J, leaving 16 bases between. The CDR3 is 15 amino acids. CDR3 loop: CASSQTGTPAYEQYF. CDR3 sequence (DNA): TGTGCCAGCAGTCAGACCGGGACTCCAGCCTACGAGCAGTACTTC.

This chain joins TRBV3-1 (or the pseudogene TRBV3-2) and TRBJ2-1, with D maybe TRBD2 (6 bases). Germline CDR1 is LGHDT and CDR2 is YNNKEL (reference sequence). The length of the CDR3 is 15 residues. V shed 0 bases and J shed 4 bases, with 10 bases lying between them. The CDR3 DNA reads TGTGCCAGCAGCCAAGAACTAGCATCGTACAATGAGCAGTTCTTC. It translates to CASSQELASYNEQFF.

The genes are TRBV15 and TRBJ2-1, with D maybe TRBD1 (5 bases). Looked up from germline, CDR1 is LNHNV and CDR2 is YYDKDF (reference sequence). Trimming took off 8 bases at V and 9 bases at J, with 14 bases between the two ends. The CDR3 spans 12 residues. CDR3 in amino acids: CATSTEEGEQFF. CDR3 bases: TGTGCCACCTCGACAGAAGAAGGTGAGCAGTTCTTC.

The chain carries TRBV19 and TRBJ2-4; maybe TRBD1 (6 bases). CDR1 LNHDA and CDR2 SQIVND come from the germline V gene (reference sequence). V was shortened by 3 bases and J by 0 bases, with 12 bases between the two germline ends. The CDR3 spans 16 residues. CDR3 residues: CASSIGGPLAKNIQYF. CDR3 sequence (DNA): TGTGCCAGTAGTATTGGGGGCCCCCTAGCCAAAAACATTCAGTACTTC.

The rearrangement uses TRBV9 and TRBJ2-7; 7 bases match TRBD1. The CDR3 covers 14 residues. J was trimmed by 8 bases and V by 2 bases; bases with no gene match: 10. Germline loops: CDR1 SGDLS, CDR2 YYNGEE. CDR3 protein: CASSVTGPDVKQYF. CDR3 nucleotide sequence: TGTGCCAGCAGCGTGACAGGGCCGGATGTGAAGCAGTACTTC.

J is TRBJ1-5 and V is TRBV11-2; no clear D. Germline CDR1 is SGHAT and CDR2 is FQNNGV. The CDR3 extends over 13 amino acids. V lost 4 bases to trimming and J lost 0 bases, with 4 bases between them. The CDR3 sequence: CASSYDSNQPQHF. In DNA, the CDR3 is TGTGCCAGCAGCTATGATAGCAATCAGCCCCAGCATTTT. The full variable domain, completed using reference TRBV11-2 and TRBJ1-5, is EAGVAQSPRYKIIEKRQSVAFWCNPISGHATLYWYQQILGQGPKLLIQFQNNGVVDDSQLPKDRFSAERLKGVDSTLKIQPAKLEDSAVYLCASSYDSNQPQHFGDGTRLSIL.

This chain connects TRBV11-3 to TRBJ1-3, with no clear D. The CDR3 runs 13 residues. Germline-derived CDR1 and CDR2 are SGHNT and YENEEA. The V and J ends lost 3 bases and 4 bases respectively, with 7 bases between them. This chain's CDR3 is CASSLGFGNTIYF. The DNA for the CDR3 is TGTGCCAGCAGCTTGGGATTCGGAAACACCATATATTTT.

The V call is TRBV3-1 (or the pseudogene TRBV3-2), the J call TRBJ2-2; D is perhaps TRBD1 or TRBD2 (6 bases each). This CDR3 is 16 amino acids long. The V end was cut by 1 base, the J end by 2 bases, with 11 bases between. CDR1 is LGHDT, CDR2 YNNKEL, per germline (reference sequence). The CDR3 region is CASSQARGLNTGELFF. CDR3 in DNA: TGTGCCAGCAGCCAAGCCCGGGGGCTTAACACCGGGGAGCTGTTTTTT.

In regard to this clone: Other DNA sequences in the same sample also yield this CDR3. V is TRBV15 and J is TRBJ1-6; no clear D. The V and J ends lost 0 bases and 6 bases respectively, with 0 bases between them. The CDR3 length is 12 residues. The germline CDR1 and CDR2 sequences are LNHNV and YYDKDF (reference sequence). CDR3 residues: CATSRDNSPLHF. The CDR3 DNA reads as TGTGCCACCAGCAGAGATAATTCACCCCTCCACTTT.

This chain links TRBV6-1 with TRBJ1-2; perhaps TRBD1 as D (5 bases). V lost 1 base and J 6 bases, leaving 18 bases between the germline ends. This CDR3 is built from 16 residues. Germline V gene data show CDR1 as MNHNS and CDR2 as SASEGT. DNA for the CDR3: TGTGCCAGCAGTGAAGACGGGGCGCCGGGCAGGGATGGCTACACCTTC. This sequence encodes CASSEDGAPGRDGYTF.

V and J are TRBV7-2 and TRBJ1-2; 7 nucleotides line up with TRBD1. The CDR3 is 14 amino acids. Losses at the gene ends were 0 bases for V and 5 bases for J; bases not matched to a gene: 3. CDR1 SGHTA and CDR2 FQGNSA come from the germline V gene. Here the CDR3 reads CASSLAPTGYGYTF. The CDR3 DNA reads TGTGCCAGCAGCTTAGCGCCGACAGGGTATGGCTACACCTTC. Using reference TRBV7-2 and TRBJ1-2 for the parts outside the CDR3, the full variable domain is GAGVSQSPSNKVTEKGKDVELRCDPISGHTALYWYRQSLGQGLEFLIYFQGNSAPDKSGLPSDRFSAERTGGSVSTLTIQRTQQEDSAVYLCASSLAPTGYGYTFGSGTRLTVV.

The gene calls are TRBV4-2 and TRBJ1-2, with D tentatively TRBD1 (5 bases). Trimming removed 1 base from V and 8 bases from J, with 11 bases in between. Germline CDR1 is LGHNA and CDR2 is YNFKEQ. CDR3 size: 13 residues. This CDR3 is CASSQAGDGGYTF. The CDR3 nucleotides read TGTGCCAGCAGCCAAGCGGGGGACGGCGGCTACACCTTC.

The chain joins TRBV5-4 to TRBJ2-7; possibly TRBD2 for D (5 bases). Germline V CDR1 and CDR2: SGHNT, YYREEE (reference sequence). Trimming cost V 0 bases and J 3 bases, with 7 bases left between them. This CDR3 has 13 amino acids. The CDR3 region is CASSLDGNYEQYF. The CDR3 region has the DNA TGTGCCAGCAGCTTGGACGGGAACTACGAGCAGTACTTC.

The V call is TRBV20-1, the J call TRBJ2-1, with D unresolved. Germline CDR1 reads DFQATT; CDR2 reads SNEGSKA (reference sequence). There are 11 residues in the CDR3. V was trimmed by 4 bases and J by 5 bases, leaving 6 bases between them. DNA of the CDR3: TGCAGTGCTAAACTCCACAATGAGCAGTTCTTC. As protein: CSAKLHNEQFF.

The chain has TRBV2 and TRBJ2-4, with 8 bases fitting TRBD1. From germline, CDR1 is SNHLY and CDR2 FYNNEI. The trim removed 4 bases at V and 7 bases at J, leaving 3 bases unmatched. This CDR3 comprises 13 residues. CDR3 bases: TGTGCCAGCAGTGGGGACAGGACGAACATTCAGTACTTC. It is translated as CASSGDRTNIQYF.

This clone was detected once. This chain joins TRBV19 and TRBJ1-1; D is perhaps TRBD1 (6 bases). Per the germline V gene, CDR1 is LNHDA and CDR2 is SQIVND (reference sequence). The CDR3 runs 17 residues. V lost 5 bases to trimming and J lost 4 bases, with 23 bases between them. CDR3 region: CASSLSHHRAARTEAFF. The CDR3, as DNA: TGTGCCAGTAGTCTATCCCACCACAGGGCGGCACGCACTGAAGCTTTCTTT.